This T cell receptor beta chain is from a study of T-cell memory formation after mild COVID-19. As for the study in general: TCR clusters were largely donor specific. General observations from the study: Day 15 to 85 contracting clones showed balanced CD4/CD8; day 15 to 37 expanders favored CD4+. Largely, contracting CD4+ clones fell within CM and EM, and contracting CD8+ clones within EMRA. Still unconfirmed is whether the second-wave clones peaking on day 37 recognized SARS-CoV-2.

This clonotype was observed a handful of times. The antigen remains unidentified. V was shortened by 0 bases and J by 6 bases, with 12 bases between the two germline ends. From germline, CDR1 is SGHRS and CDR2 YFSETQ. The CDR3 consists of 14 residues. MiXCR, applied by TCRdb to the 5' RACE reads, yields one record per CDR3 protein. Among 470,000 or so distinct CDR3 sequences listed, over 15% were seen once. This sequence originates from an adult woman who had mild COVID-19 (a few samples of this study predate the infection). Cell type and time point are not known. The chain carries TRBV5-1 and TRBJ1-1, with TRBD1 as a possible D gene (5 bases). Specimen: PBMCs or a T cell subset sorted from them (not recorded which). CDR3 loop: CASSLASGDSEAFF. Here the CDR3 DNA reads TGCGCCAGCAGCTTGGCCTCGGGGGATTCTGAAGCTTTCTTT.